This T cell receptor (beta chain) was recorded in a study of blood T cell repertoires in COVID-19. Study summary: COVID-19 samples collected from the United States, Italy and Spain covered acute and convalescent phases.

Unmatched junction bases numbered 1, after V lost 6 bases and J lost 0 bases. Germline CDR1 is MNHEY and CDR2 is SMNVEV (reference sequence). The CDR3 extends over 14 amino acids. In the original analysis: Reference gene primer amplification gave estimated nucleated cell counts. TCRdb's table, derived via immunoSEQ multiplex PCR, lists solely in-frame clones and lacks some. That table is the source of V, J and clone size, and D and trimming were worked out from the DNA. Of around 20,000 clones listed, 86% are singletons. This chain connects TRBV27 to TRBJ2-7, with 11 bases identical to TRBD2. The sequenced sample was peripheral blood. The origin of this receptor is a human donor in a cohort sampled during active COVID-19. The CDR3 here is CASRTSGSSYEQYF. CDR3 DNA: TGTGCCAGCAGAACTAGCGGGAGCTCCTACGAGCAGTACTTC.